This T cell receptor beta chain was identified during a study of neurological immune-mediated disorders. Between the trimmed V and J ends, which lost 1 base and 9 bases, there was a span of 9 bases. CDR1 and CDR2 from the germline V gene are DFQATT and SNEGSKA (reference sequence). The CDR3 consists of 11 residues. This clonotype was picked up many times. The sorted libraries took 1 million CD4+ or CD8+ T cells. TCRdb reprocessed the 5' RACE reads via MiXCR and lists one record per CDR3 protein. The table shows 18,000 or so distinct CDR3 sequences, with 12% to 15% occurring only once. The receptor was derived from a woman between 55 and 75 years old with HTLV-1-associated myelopathy (HAM/TSP). The rearrangement links TRBV20-1 to TRBJ1-1; unclear D gene. The sample consisted of CD4+ T cells from blood. The CDR3 DNA reads as TGCAGTGCTAGAGTAAACGCCCAAGCTTTCTTT. This gives the protein CSARVNAQAFF.